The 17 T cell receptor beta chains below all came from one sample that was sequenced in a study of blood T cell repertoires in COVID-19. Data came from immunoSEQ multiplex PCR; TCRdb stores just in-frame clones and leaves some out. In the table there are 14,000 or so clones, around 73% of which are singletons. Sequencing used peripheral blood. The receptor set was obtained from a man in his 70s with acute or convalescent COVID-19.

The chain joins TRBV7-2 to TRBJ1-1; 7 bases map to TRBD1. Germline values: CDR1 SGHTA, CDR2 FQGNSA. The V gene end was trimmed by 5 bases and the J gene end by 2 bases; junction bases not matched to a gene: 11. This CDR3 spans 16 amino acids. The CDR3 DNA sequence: TGTGCCAGCAGCCGCCCCCGGGACAGTTATAACACTGAAGCTTTCTTT. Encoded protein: CASSRPRDSYNTEAFF.

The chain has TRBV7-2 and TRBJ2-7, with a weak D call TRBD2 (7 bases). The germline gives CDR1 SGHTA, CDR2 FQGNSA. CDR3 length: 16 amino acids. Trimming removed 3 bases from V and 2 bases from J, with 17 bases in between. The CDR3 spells CASSLTTGGRTYEQYF. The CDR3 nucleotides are TGTGCCAGCAGCTTGACGACGGGGGGCAGGACCTACGAGCAGTACTTC.

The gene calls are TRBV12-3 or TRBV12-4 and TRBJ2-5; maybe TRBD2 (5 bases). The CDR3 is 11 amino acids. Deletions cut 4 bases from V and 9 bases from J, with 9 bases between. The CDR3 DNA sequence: TGTGCCAGCAGTTACCTCGGGGCCCAGTACTTC. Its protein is CASSYLGAQYF.

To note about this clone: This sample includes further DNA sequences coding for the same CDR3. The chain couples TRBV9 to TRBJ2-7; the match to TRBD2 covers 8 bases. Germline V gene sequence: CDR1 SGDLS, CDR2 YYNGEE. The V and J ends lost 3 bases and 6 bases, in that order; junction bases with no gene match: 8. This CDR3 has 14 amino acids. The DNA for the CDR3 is TGTGCCAGCAGCGCGTCCGGGACTAGTGTCGAGCAGTACTTC. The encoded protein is CASSASGTSVEQYF.

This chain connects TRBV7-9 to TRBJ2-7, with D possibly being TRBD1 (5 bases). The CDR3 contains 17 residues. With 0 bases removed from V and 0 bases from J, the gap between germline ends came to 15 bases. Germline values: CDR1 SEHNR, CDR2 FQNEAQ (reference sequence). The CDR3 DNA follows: TGTGCCAGCAGCTTAGCGGGGCGAACAAAGAGCTCCTACGAGCAGTACTTC. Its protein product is CASSLAGRTKSSYEQYF.

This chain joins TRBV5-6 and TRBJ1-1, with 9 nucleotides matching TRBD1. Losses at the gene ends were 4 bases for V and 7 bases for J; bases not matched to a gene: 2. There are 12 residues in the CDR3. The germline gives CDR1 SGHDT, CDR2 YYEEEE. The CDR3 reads CASSPGQGEAFF. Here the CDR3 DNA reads TGTGCCAGCAGCCCGGGACAGGGTGAAGCTTTCTTT.

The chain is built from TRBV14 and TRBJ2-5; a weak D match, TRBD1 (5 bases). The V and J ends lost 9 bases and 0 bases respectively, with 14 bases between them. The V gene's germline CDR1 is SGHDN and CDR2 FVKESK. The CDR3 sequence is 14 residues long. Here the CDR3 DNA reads TGTGCCAGAGAAGAACAGGTACACCAAGAGACCCAGTACTTC. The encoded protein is CAREEQVHQETQYF. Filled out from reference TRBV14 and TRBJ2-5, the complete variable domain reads EAGVTQFPSHSVIEKGQTVTLRCDPISGHDNLYWYRRVMGKEIKFLLHFVKESKQDESGMPNNRFLAERTGGTYSTLKVQPAELEDSGVYFCAREEQVHQETQYFGPGTRLLVL.

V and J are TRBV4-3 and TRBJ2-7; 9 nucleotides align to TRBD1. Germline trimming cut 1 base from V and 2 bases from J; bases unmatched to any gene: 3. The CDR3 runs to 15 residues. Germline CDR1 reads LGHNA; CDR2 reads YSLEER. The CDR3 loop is CASSQVQGAAYEQYF. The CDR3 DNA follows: TGCGCCAGCAGCCAAGTACAGGGGGCGGCCTACGAGCAGTACTTC.

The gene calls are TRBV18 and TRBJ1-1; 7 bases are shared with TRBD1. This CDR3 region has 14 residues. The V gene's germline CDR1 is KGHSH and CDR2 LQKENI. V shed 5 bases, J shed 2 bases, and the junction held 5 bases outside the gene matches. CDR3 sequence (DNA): TGTGCCAGCTCATCTCAGGGGGGAAACACTGAAGCTTTCTTT. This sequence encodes CASSSQGGNTEAFF.

The CDR3 DNA follows: TGTGCCAGCAGTTACGAGGCCTACAATGAGCAGTTCTTC. This sequence encodes CASSYEAYNEQFF. The chain employs TRBV6-2 or TRBV6-3 and TRBJ2-1; D is ambiguous. The V end lost 2 bases, the J end lost 2 bases, and 4 bases lay between the germline ends. Germline loops: CDR1 MNHEY, CDR2 SVGEGT. The CDR3 spans 13 residues.

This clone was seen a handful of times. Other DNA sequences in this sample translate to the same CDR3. The CDR3 sequence: CATSDPRQRTGELFF. CDR3 coding DNA: TGTGCCACCAGTGATCCGAGACAGAGGACCGGGGAGCTGTTTTTT. The rearrangement joins TRBV24-1 to TRBJ2-2; D perhaps matches TRBD1 (5 bases). With 3 bases removed from V and 5 bases from J, the gap between germline ends came to 12 bases. This CDR3 contains 15 residues. Looked up from germline, CDR1 is KGHDR and CDR2 is SFDVKD.

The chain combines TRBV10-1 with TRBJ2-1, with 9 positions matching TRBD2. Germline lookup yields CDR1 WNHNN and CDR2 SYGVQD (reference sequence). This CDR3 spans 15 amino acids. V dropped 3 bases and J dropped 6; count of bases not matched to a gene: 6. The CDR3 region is CASSDSGLARNEQFF. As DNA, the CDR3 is TGCGCCAGCAGTGATTCCGGACTAGCGCGCAATGAGCAGTTCTTC.

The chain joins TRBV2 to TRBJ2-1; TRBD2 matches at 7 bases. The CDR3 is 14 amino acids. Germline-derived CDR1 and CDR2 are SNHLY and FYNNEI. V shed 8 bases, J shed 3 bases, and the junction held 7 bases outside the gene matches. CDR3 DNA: TGTGCCAGCTGTAAGGAGCGGGGCTACAATGAGCAGTTCTTC. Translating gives CASCKERGYNEQFF.

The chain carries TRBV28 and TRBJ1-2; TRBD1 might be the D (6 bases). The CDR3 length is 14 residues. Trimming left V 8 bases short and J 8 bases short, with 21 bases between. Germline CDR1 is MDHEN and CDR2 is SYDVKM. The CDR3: CASHLFGDNKGYTF. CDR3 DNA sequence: TGTGCCAGCCACCTCTTTGGGGACAATAAGGGCTACACCTTC.

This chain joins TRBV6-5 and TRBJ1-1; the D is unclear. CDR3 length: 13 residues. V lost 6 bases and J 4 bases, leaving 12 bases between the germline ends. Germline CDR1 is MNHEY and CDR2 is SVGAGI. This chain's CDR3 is CASRKTLSTEAFF. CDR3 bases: TGTGCCAGCAGGAAGACACTTTCCACTGAAGCTTTCTTT.

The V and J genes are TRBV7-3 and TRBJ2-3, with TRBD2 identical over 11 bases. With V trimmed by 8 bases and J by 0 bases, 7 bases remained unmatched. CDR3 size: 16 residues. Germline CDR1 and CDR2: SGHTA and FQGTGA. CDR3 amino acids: CASSRVAGGSTDTQYF. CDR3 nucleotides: TGTGCCAGCTCCCGAGTAGCGGGAGGGAGCACAGATACGCAGTATTTT.

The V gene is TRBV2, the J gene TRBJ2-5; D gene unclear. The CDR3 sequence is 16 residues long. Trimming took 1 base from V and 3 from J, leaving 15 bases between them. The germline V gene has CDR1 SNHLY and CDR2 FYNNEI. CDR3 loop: CASSEGDRVREETQYF. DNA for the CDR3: TGTGCCAGCAGTGAAGGTGATAGAGTTCGTGAAGAGACCCAGTACTTC.